What follows are 2 T cell receptor beta chains derived from one specimen sequenced in a study of CD8+ T cells in alopecia areata. RNA was extracted and reverse transcribed into cDNA as the sequencing template. Some clones are missing from TCRdb's copy, which holds only in-frame ones; the method was immunoSEQ multiplex PCR. The table has under 95,000 clones, 70% to 80% seen once. Treatment indicated: oral pan-JAK inhibitor, 5-10 mg twice daily. The sequences come from CD8+ T cells sorted from blood, collected at approximately week 42, from a patient treated with tofacitinib. The receptor source for this set is a human donor with alopecia areata.

The chain recombines TRBV2 with TRBJ2-7; D is ambiguous. V was trimmed by 1 base and J by 6 bases, leaving 1 base between them. This CDR3 has 10 residues. The germline V gene encodes CDR1 SNHLY and CDR2 FYNNEI. The CDR3 nucleotides are TGTGCCAGCAGTGAAGGCGAGCAGTACTTC. Translation: CASSEGEQYF.

V and J are TRBV9 and TRBJ2-7; the D gene is possibly TRBD1 (6 bases). Germline values: CDR1 SGDLS, CDR2 YYNGEE. This CDR3 has 18 residues. V lost 4 bases and J 4 bases, leaving 27 bases between the germline ends. DNA of the CDR3: TGTGCCAGCAGCCGAACCGCGAGCACCGGGACAAGACATTACGAGCAGTACTTC. It yields the protein CASSRTASTGTRHYEQYF.